The sequence of this TCR beta chain was determined in a study of T cells in Graves' hyperthyroidism and ophthalmopathy. This clonotype was seen more than once but under ten times. Its target is not known. Germline-derived CDR1 and CDR2 are LNHDA and SQIVND (reference sequence). This CDR3 contains 17 residues. The V and J ends lost 6 bases and 8 bases, in that order; junction bases with no gene match: 21. TCR beta CDR3 regions were amplified from RNA. First-round RT-PCR targeting the TCR CDR3 was performed with the HTBI primer set. Each CDR3 protein is one row after TCRdb ran MiXCR on the multiplex PCR reads. The table has about 840,000 distinct CDR3 sequences, around 39% seen once. Notes on the study in general: Blood samples included most of the expanded thyroid clonotypes exceeding 0.001. In validation, the model predicted ophthalmopathy. These predictions came a median about 6.2 months before onset. From stable hyperthyroidism, ophthalmopathy was set apart by a 13 V-J model.

Clinical symptoms, serum thyroxine and TRAb, thyroid ultrasound and orbital computed tomography were used for the diagnoses. The receptor's source is a man younger than 35 with Graves' hyperthyroidism. Source material: blood. The rearrangement joins TRBV19 to TRBJ1-2, with TRBD1 identical over 7 bases. The CDR3 DNA sequence: TGTGCCAGTAGCGACCCTTACCGGGACAGCAGTCGAATGGGCTACACCTTC. Translation gives CASSDPYRDSSRMGYTF.